This TCR beta chain is from a study of PD-1 blockade in classical Hodgkin lymphoma (dated by TCRdb to about 2020). Turning to the overall study: Nivolumab dosing was 3 mg/kg intravenously every 2 weeks, continuing until either disease progression or unacceptable toxicity. The study used CyTOF and TCR beta sequencing to define a peripheral blood immune signature of response to PD-1 blockade in classical Hodgkin lymphoma. The full study reports these points: The study covered only a single clinical trial cohort, and the causes of the repertoire differences, possibly disease activity or prior therapy, were still not defined. Lower diversity was seen in patients whose nivolumab began less than 1 year after ASCT, and these patients were left out of later analyses so that immune reconstitution would not confound the results. Baseline TCR diversity was reported as lower in newly diagnosed patients than in healthy donors, and lower still in relapsed/refractory patients. CD4+ but not CD8+ TCR diversity rose significantly by C4D1 (p=0.0027 vs p=0.16), most apparent in complete responders (p=0.02). Baseline diversity similar to that of newly diagnosed patients was observed in trial patients achieving complete response, whereas significantly lower diversity was observed in partial responders and progressors.

Genomic DNA was extracted with the Qiagen DNeasy kit from unsorted PBMCs and from negatively selected CD4+ and CD8+ fractions. TCR beta CDR3 regions were amplified by immunoSEQ multiplex PCR using primers annealing to V and J segments. A synthetic immune receptor repertoire was used to minimize amplification bias, and any residual bias was removed computationally once sequencing was done. As for the authors' bioinformatics: Custom Python scripts were used to quantify repertoire diversity as the Shannon entropy index. Unsorted, CD4+ and CD8+ repertoires were analyzed separately, except in combined analyses where CD4+ and CD8+ sequences were merged in silico. Clonal expansion was defined as at least a 2-fold frequency increase after treatment relative to C1D1, with a pseudocount of 0.5 for undetected baseline clones. Clones with 0 or 1 copy at C1D1 were defined as singleton clones, while clones with 2 or more copies were defined as non-singleton clones. By matching protein sequences in sorted samples from the same patient, clones expanded in unsorted samples were annotated as CD4+, CD8+ or unknown. Wilcoxon tests on paired samples were used to test diversity changes from C1D1 to C4D1. Imported from immuneACCESS, the table was reduced by TCRdb to in-frame sequences with V and J called. These copies leave out some clones; in studies compared against another copy, an unresolved V gene accounts for under half, and the cause of the remainder is not known. The V and J calls and clone size were taken over from that table, and D and trimming were inferred from the DNA. Recorded for this sample are tens of thousands of clones; 85% to 95% of them occurred a single time. The ten largest make up 7.5% to 9.5% of the sample.

V is clipped by 9 bases and J by 6 bases, and the sequence between their germline boundaries is 15 bases long. CDR3 length: 13 amino acids, cysteine to phenylalanine. Only the CDR3 part of the read is kept: 39 bases, read in frame from the first base. Based on the germline V gene, the CDR1 and CDR2 sequences are MNHEY and SVGAGI. Reading the label with the study, this specimen's time point is: cycle 1 day 1 (C1D1), immediately before nivolumab initiation. All trial patients had relapsed after autologous stem cell transplantation, with cohorts A, B and C differing in prior brentuximab vedotin exposure. The trial cohort comprised some 60 patients with relapsed/refractory classical Hodgkin lymphoma whose best overall responses were complete response, partial response or progressive disease. Trial patients were treated with single-agent nivolumab in the multi-cohort phase II CheckMate 205 trial. An independent review committee assessed best overall response using the 2007 International Working Group response criteria. PBMCs from the trial were collected at three points: immediately before nivolumab initiation (C1D1), and during therapy at cycle 2 day 1 and cycle 4 day 1. Peripheral blood was collected in 8 mL Vacutainer Cell Preparation Tubes, from which PBMCs were isolated by centrifugation and then cryopreserved.

A remark on this clone: The antigen this receptor binds is unknown. No base-level quality is on record; no much larger clone is a single base apart.

Recombination linked TRBV6-5 to TRBJ2-1; the D gene is not confidently resolved. This sequence originates from a human donor with classical Hodgkin lymphoma. Sample: peripheral blood mononuclear cells (PBMCs), taken at baseline. The CDR3 sequence is CARGESKGNEQFF. The nucleotides read TGTGCCAGGGGCGAAAGCAAGGGCAATGAGCAGTTCTTC.